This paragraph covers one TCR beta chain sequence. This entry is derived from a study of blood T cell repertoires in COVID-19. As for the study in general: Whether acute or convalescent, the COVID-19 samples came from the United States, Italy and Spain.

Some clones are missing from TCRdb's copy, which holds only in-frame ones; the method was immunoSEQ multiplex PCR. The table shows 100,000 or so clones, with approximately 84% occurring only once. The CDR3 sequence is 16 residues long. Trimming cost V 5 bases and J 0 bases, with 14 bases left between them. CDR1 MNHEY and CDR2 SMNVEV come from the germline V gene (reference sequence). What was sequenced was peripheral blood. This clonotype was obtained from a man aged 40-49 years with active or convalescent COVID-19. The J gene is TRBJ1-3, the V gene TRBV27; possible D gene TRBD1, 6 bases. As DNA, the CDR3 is TGTGCCAGCAGTCTGACAGGCGTCCTCTCTGGAAACACCATATATTTT. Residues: CASSLTGVLSGNTIYF.